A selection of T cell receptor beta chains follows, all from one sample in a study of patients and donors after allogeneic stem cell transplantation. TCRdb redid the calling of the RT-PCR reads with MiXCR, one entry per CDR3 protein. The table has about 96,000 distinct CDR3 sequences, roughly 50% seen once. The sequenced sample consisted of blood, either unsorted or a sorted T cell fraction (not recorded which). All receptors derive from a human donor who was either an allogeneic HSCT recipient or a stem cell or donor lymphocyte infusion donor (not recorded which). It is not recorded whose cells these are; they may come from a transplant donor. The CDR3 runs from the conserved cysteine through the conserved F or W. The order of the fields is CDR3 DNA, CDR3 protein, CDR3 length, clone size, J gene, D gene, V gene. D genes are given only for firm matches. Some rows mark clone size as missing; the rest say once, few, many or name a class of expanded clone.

CDR3nt: TGTGCCATCAGTGACGCAGGGGCGAGCAATCAGCCCCAGCATTTT; CDR3aa: CAISDAGASNQPQHF; len: 15; abundance: few; j_gene: TRBJ1-5; d_gene: -; v_gene: TRBV10-3
CDR3nt: TGTGCCAGCAGTCCCGATCGGGACTATAACAATGAGCAGTTCTTC; CDR3aa: CASSPDRDYNNEQFF; len: 15; abundance: -; j_gene: TRBJ2-1; d_gene: TRBD2; v_gene: TRBV6-5
CDR3nt: TGTGCCAGCAGCGGATTGCTAATCGGCGCTGAAGCTTTCTTT; CDR3aa: CASSGLLIGAEAFF; len: 14; abundance: -; j_gene: TRBJ1-1; d_gene: -; v_gene: TRBV28
CDR3nt: TGTGCCAGCAGCCCTACTCGGCTCTCTGGAAACACCATATATTTT; CDR3aa: CASSPTRLSGNTIYF; len: 15; abundance: -; j_gene: TRBJ1-3; d_gene: -; v_gene: TRBV12-3/TRBV12-4
CDR3nt: TGTGCCAGCAGTTACTCGAGGGTGAACACTGAAGCTTTCTTT; CDR3aa: CASSYSRVNTEAFF; len: 14; abundance: few; j_gene: TRBJ1-1; d_gene: -; v_gene: TRBV6-2/TRBV6-3
CDR3nt: TGTGCCAGCAGCTTAGAGGGGACAGGGCATCAGCCCCAGCATTTT; CDR3aa: CASSLEGTGHQPQHF; len: 15; abundance: few; j_gene: TRBJ1-5; d_gene: TRBD1; v_gene: TRBV7-2
CDR3nt: TGTGCCACCAGCAGCCTTAAGGGGGGGACAGAAGCTTTCTTT; CDR3aa: CATSSLKGGTEAFF; len: 14; abundance: -; j_gene: TRBJ1-1; d_gene: -; v_gene: TRBV15
CDR3nt: TGTGCCAGCAGTTACGGGGTTGTCAATTCACCCCTCCACTTT; CDR3aa: CASSYGVVNSPLHF; len: 14; abundance: few; j_gene: TRBJ1-6; d_gene: -; v_gene: TRBV6-6
CDR3nt: TGTGCCAGCAGTGCAGGACAGGGGGCGACTTGGGCACCCCTCCACTTT; CDR3aa: CASSAGQGATWAPLHF; len: 16; abundance: -; j_gene: TRBJ1-6; d_gene: TRBD1; v_gene: TRBV2
CDR3nt: TGTGCCATCAGTCTAAGGGGGACAGGGATTTGCAATCAGCCCCAGCATTTT; CDR3aa: CAISLRGTGICNQPQHF; len: 17; abundance: few; j_gene: TRBJ1-5; d_gene: TRBD1; v_gene: TRBV10-3
CDR3nt: TGCAGCGTTGACAGCCCTGAAGCTTTCTTT; CDR3aa: CSVDSPEAFF; len: 10; abundance: -; j_gene: TRBJ1-1; d_gene: -; v_gene: TRBV29-1
CDR3nt: TGTGCCAGCACCCGGACAGGGGGTTACTATGGCTACACCTTC; CDR3aa: CASTRTGGYYGYTF; len: 14; abundance: few; j_gene: TRBJ1-2; d_gene: TRBD1; v_gene: TRBV12-3/TRBV12-4
CDR3nt: TGCGCCAGCAGCCAAGGGTACAGGGTGGGCACTGAAGCTTTCTTT; CDR3aa: CASSQGYRVGTEAFF; len: 15; abundance: -; j_gene: TRBJ1-1; d_gene: -; v_gene: TRBV4-3
CDR3nt: TGTGCCAGCACCTGGGACTGGACCTACAATGAGCAGTTCTTC; CDR3aa: CASTWDWTYNEQFF; len: 14; abundance: -; j_gene: TRBJ2-1; d_gene: -; v_gene: TRBV6-5
CDR3nt: TGTGCCAGCAGTTTCGGGGATCAGCCCCAGCATTTT; CDR3aa: CASSFGDQPQHF; len: 12; abundance: many; j_gene: TRBJ1-5; d_gene: -; v_gene: TRBV12-3/TRBV12-4
CDR3nt: TGTGCCAGCCAGAAGACCGGGACACCGTATGGCTACACCTTC; CDR3aa: CASQKTGTPYGYTF; len: 14; abundance: few; j_gene: TRBJ1-2; d_gene: -; v_gene: TRBV27
CDR3nt: TGTGCCAGCAGTTACGCCCGTCAAAACTATGGCTACACCTTC; CDR3aa: CASSYARQNYGYTF; len: 14; abundance: -; j_gene: TRBJ1-2; d_gene: -; v_gene: TRBV6-5
CDR3nt: TGTGCCAGCCGAACCAATCAGCCCCAGCATTTT; CDR3aa: CASRTNQPQHF; len: 11; abundance: few; j_gene: TRBJ1-5; d_gene: -; v_gene: TRBV6-1
CDR3nt: TGTGCCAGCAGACACGGGACCCAGGGCTACACCTTC; CDR3aa: CASRHGTQGYTF; len: 12; abundance: -; j_gene: TRBJ1-2; d_gene: -; v_gene: TRBV28
CDR3nt: TGTGCCAGCAGCTTAAGGCGGGAGGGCCTTATGGCAGATACGCAGTATTTT; CDR3aa: CASSLRREGLMADTQYF; len: 17; abundance: -; j_gene: TRBJ2-3; d_gene: TRBD2; v_gene: TRBV7-9
CDR3nt: TGTGCCAGCAGTCTAAGGGGAATCTCCGGGCCGGCTAACTATGGCTACACCTTC; CDR3aa: CASSLRGISGPANYGYTF; len: 18; abundance: -; j_gene: TRBJ1-2; d_gene: -; v_gene: TRBV6-2/TRBV6-3
CDR3nt: TGTGCCAGCAGCTTGATCGCGGACATTGGCTACACCTTC; CDR3aa: CASSLIADIGYTF; len: 13; abundance: -; j_gene: TRBJ1-2; d_gene: -; v_gene: TRBV12-3/TRBV12-4
CDR3nt: TGTGCCAGCAGTTTAAGGGGACAGGGAAATCAGCCCCAGCATTTT; CDR3aa: CASSLRGQGNQPQHF; len: 15; abundance: once; j_gene: TRBJ1-5; d_gene: TRBD1; v_gene: TRBV27
CDR3nt: TGTGCCAGCAGTGTTCAGCGGGAGGCCGGGACGGCGTTCATGAACACTGAAGCTTTCTTT; CDR3aa: CASSVQREAGTAFMNTEAFF; len: 20; abundance: -; j_gene: TRBJ1-1; d_gene: -; v_gene: TRBV25-1
CDR3nt: TGTGCCAGCAGCCTAGGGACAGCTGCCCTAGCTAACTATGGCTACACCTTC; CDR3aa: CASSLGTAALANYGYTF; len: 17; abundance: -; j_gene: TRBJ1-2; d_gene: TRBD1; v_gene: TRBV28
CDR3nt: TGTGCCAGCAGTAGTCCTAGGGACAGTGGAAACACCATATATTTT; CDR3aa: CASSSPRDSGNTIYF; len: 15; abundance: -; j_gene: TRBJ1-3; d_gene: TRBD1; v_gene: TRBV12-3/TRBV12-4
CDR3nt: TGTGCCAGCAGCTCAACAGGGACCTATGGCTACACCTTC; CDR3aa: CASSSTGTYGYTF; len: 13; abundance: -; j_gene: TRBJ1-2; d_gene: -; v_gene: TRBV7-9
CDR3nt: TGTGCCAGCAGTTTATTGGGGAGTGGAGTACTTTTCTCCTATGGCTACACCTTC; CDR3aa: CASSLLGSGVLFSYGYTF; len: 18; abundance: -; j_gene: TRBJ1-2; d_gene: -; v_gene: TRBV28
CDR3nt: TGCAGCGTTGGCGGAACCGAAAACGGAAACACCATATATTTT; CDR3aa: CSVGGTENGNTIYF; len: 14; abundance: -; j_gene: TRBJ1-3; d_gene: -; v_gene: TRBV29-1
CDR3nt: TGTGCCAGCAGTTTATTCCCAATCTCCGACGGTGGGGGCATGAACACTGAAGCTTTCTTT; CDR3aa: CASSLFPISDGGGMNTEAFF; len: 20; abundance: -; j_gene: TRBJ1-1; d_gene: -; v_gene: TRBV28
CDR3nt: TGTGCCACCAGCAGAGATCTGGAAAACTATGGCTACACCTTC; CDR3aa: CATSRDLENYGYTF; len: 14; abundance: -; j_gene: TRBJ1-2; d_gene: -; v_gene: TRBV15
CDR3nt: TGTGCCAGTTCCCCACTGCGAACATCGGGCTACTATGGCTACACCTTC; CDR3aa: CASSPLRTSGYYGYTF; len: 16; abundance: few; j_gene: TRBJ1-2; d_gene: -; v_gene: TRBV19
CDR3nt: TGCGCCAGCAGCCAAGGATTGGGGCGGACTGAAGCTTTCTTT; CDR3aa: CASSQGLGRTEAFF; len: 14; abundance: -; j_gene: TRBJ1-1; d_gene: -; v_gene: TRBV4-1
CDR3nt: TGCAGTGCTAGAGATCAGGTAGAGAACGTCTATGGCTACACCTTC; CDR3aa: CSARDQVENVYGYTF; len: 15; abundance: -; j_gene: TRBJ1-2; d_gene: -; v_gene: TRBV20-1
CDR3nt: TGCGCCAGCAGCCAAGTTTATCGGCAGGGCCATGGCTACACCTTC; CDR3aa: CASSQVYRQGHGYTF; len: 15; abundance: few; j_gene: TRBJ1-2; d_gene: -; v_gene: TRBV4-3
CDR3nt: TGTGCCAGCAGTGGCCTCCGGGGGGAGCAGTACTTC; CDR3aa: CASSGLRGEQYF; len: 12; abundance: -; j_gene: TRBJ2-7; d_gene: -; v_gene: TRBV6-2/TRBV6-3
CDR3nt: TGTGCCAGCAGTTTCGGGACAGGGGGCATCTATGGCTACACCTTC; CDR3aa: CASSFGTGGIYGYTF; len: 15; abundance: few; j_gene: TRBJ1-2; d_gene: TRBD1; v_gene: TRBV12-3/TRBV12-4
CDR3nt: TGTGCCAGCAGGCCGGGGGCGAGGAGCACTGAAGCTTTCTTT; CDR3aa: CASRPGARSTEAFF; len: 14; abundance: -; j_gene: TRBJ1-1; d_gene: -; v_gene: TRBV6-5
CDR3nt: TGCAGCGTTGTTTTAGCAGGGGGCGCGGGACAGCCCCAGCATTTT; CDR3aa: CSVVLAGGAGQPQHF; len: 15; abundance: few; j_gene: TRBJ1-5; d_gene: TRBD1; v_gene: TRBV29-1
CDR3nt: TGTGCCAGCAGCCAAGGGGACAGACAGCCCCAGCATTTT; CDR3aa: CASSQGDRQPQHF; len: 13; abundance: few; j_gene: TRBJ1-5; d_gene: TRBD1; v_gene: TRBV3-1
CDR3nt: TGTGCCAGCAGTTTGAGGTTGAGGAGGGGTGGTGAAAAACTGTTTTTT; CDR3aa: CASSLRLRRGGEKLFF; len: 16; abundance: -; j_gene: TRBJ1-4; d_gene: -; v_gene: TRBV12-3/TRBV12-4
CDR3nt: TGTGCCAGCAGTTACTCTCTCGGACTCTACGAGCAGTACTTC; CDR3aa: CASSYSLGLYEQYF; len: 14; abundance: once; j_gene: TRBJ2-7; d_gene: -; v_gene: TRBV6-5
CDR3nt: TGCGCCAGCAGCCAAGGAAGGGGCCCCGCCAGTGGCTACACCTTC; CDR3aa: CASSQGRGPASGYTF; len: 15; abundance: -; j_gene: TRBJ1-2; d_gene: -; v_gene: TRBV4-3
CDR3nt: TGTGCCATCGGAGGACAGGAGAATCAGCCCCAGCATTTT; CDR3aa: CAIGGQENQPQHF; len: 13; abundance: -; j_gene: TRBJ1-5; d_gene: TRBD1; v_gene: TRBV10-3
CDR3nt: TGCAGTGCTAGAGAAGGGACAGGAGGGAGCAATCAGCCCCAGCATTTT; CDR3aa: CSAREGTGGSNQPQHF; len: 16; abundance: few; j_gene: TRBJ1-5; d_gene: TRBD1; v_gene: TRBV20-1
CDR3nt: TGTGCCAGCAGCCAAGACTTTGGAGTCTTCTACGAGCAGTACTTC; CDR3aa: CASSQDFGVFYEQYF; len: 15; abundance: once; j_gene: TRBJ2-7; d_gene: -; v_gene: TRBV4-2
CDR3nt: TGTGCCAGCAGTGAACTATGGGACAGCAATCAGCCCCAGCATTTT; CDR3aa: CASSELWDSNQPQHF; len: 15; abundance: -; j_gene: TRBJ1-5; d_gene: -; v_gene: TRBV6-1
CDR3nt: TGTGCCAGCAGTTTTGGGGCAGGTCCAGGGGAATCCGGAAACACCATATATTTT; CDR3aa: CASSFGAGPGESGNTIYF; len: 18; abundance: once; j_gene: TRBJ1-3; d_gene: -; v_gene: TRBV12-3/TRBV12-4
CDR3nt: TGCGCCAGCAGCCAAGAGCCCGTATCCTACAATGAGCAGTTCTTC; CDR3aa: CASSQEPVSYNEQFF; len: 15; abundance: -; j_gene: TRBJ2-1; d_gene: -; v_gene: TRBV4-3
CDR3nt: TGTGCCAGCAGTTTCTACTTCGGGGGTAGCGGATACGAGCAGTACTTC; CDR3aa: CASSFYFGGSGYEQYF; len: 16; abundance: -; j_gene: TRBJ2-7; d_gene: -; v_gene: TRBV28
CDR3nt: TGTGCCAGCAGCCCGGGAGGGCAGGGAGAACAGCCCCAGCATTTT; CDR3aa: CASSPGGQGEQPQHF; len: 15; abundance: few; j_gene: TRBJ1-5; d_gene: -; v_gene: TRBV12-3/TRBV12-4
CDR3nt: TGTGCCAGCAGTCCACAGGGAGTTCAGCCCCAGCATTTT; CDR3aa: CASSPQGVQPQHF; len: 13; abundance: -; j_gene: TRBJ1-5; d_gene: -; v_gene: TRBV12-3/TRBV12-4
CDR3nt: TGTGCCAGCAGCCCCGAAAAAGGGAAATACTACGAGCAGTACTTC; CDR3aa: CASSPEKGKYYEQYF; len: 15; abundance: -; j_gene: TRBJ2-7; d_gene: -; v_gene: TRBV7-8
CDR3nt: TGTGCCAGCAGACCGGGACAGGCGGGTGAAAAACTGTTTTTT; CDR3aa: CASRPGQAGEKLFF; len: 14; abundance: -; j_gene: TRBJ1-4; d_gene: TRBD1; v_gene: TRBV12-3/TRBV12-4
CDR3nt: TGTGCCACCAAAGGGCATAACTATGGCTACACCTTC; CDR3aa: CATKGHNYGYTF; len: 12; abundance: few; j_gene: TRBJ1-2; d_gene: -; v_gene: TRBV6-2/TRBV6-3
CDR3nt: TGTGCCAGCAGCCAAGAGGAGTGGAAAACTGACGAAAAACTGTTTTTT; CDR3aa: CASSQEEWKTDEKLFF; len: 16; abundance: -; j_gene: TRBJ1-4; d_gene: -; v_gene: TRBV14